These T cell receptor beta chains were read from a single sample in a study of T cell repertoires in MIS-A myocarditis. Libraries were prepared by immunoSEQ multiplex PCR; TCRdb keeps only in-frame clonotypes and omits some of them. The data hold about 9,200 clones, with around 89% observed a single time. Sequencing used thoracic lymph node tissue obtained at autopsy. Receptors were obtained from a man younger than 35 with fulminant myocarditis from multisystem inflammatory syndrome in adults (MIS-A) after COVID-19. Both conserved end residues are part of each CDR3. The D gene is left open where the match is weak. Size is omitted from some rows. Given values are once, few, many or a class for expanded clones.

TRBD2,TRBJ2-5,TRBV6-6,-,CASREVAGAQETQYF,TGTGCCAGCAGGGAAGTAGCGGGGGCCCAAGAGACCCAGTACTTC
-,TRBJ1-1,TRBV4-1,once,CASSQEDLGYTEAFF,TGCGCCAGCAGCCAAGAGGATCTGGGTTACACTGAAGCTTTCTTT
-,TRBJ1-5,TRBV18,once,CASSPGGTSNQPQHF,TGTGCCAGCTCACCAGGGGGCACCAGCAATCAGCCCCAGCATTTT
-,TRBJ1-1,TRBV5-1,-,CASSLGQSGDAEAFF,TGCGCCAGCAGCTTGGGCCAATCAGGGGACGCTGAAGCTTTCTTT
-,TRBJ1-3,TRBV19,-,CASSISSGSSGNTIYF,TGTGCCAGTAGTATCTCTAGTGGGAGCTCTGGAAACACCATATATTTT
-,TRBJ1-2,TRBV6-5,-,CASSWGRQGSRYTF,TGTGCCAGCAGCTGGGGACGCCAGGGGTCCCGCTACACCTTC
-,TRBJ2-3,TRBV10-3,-,CAIGPGTSTDTQYF,TGTGCCATCGGGCCCGGGACTAGCACAGATACGCAGTATTTT
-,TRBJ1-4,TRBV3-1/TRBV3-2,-,CASSQEFPGGHPNEKLFF,TGTGCCAGCAGCCAAGAATTCCCCGGTGGACACCCGAATGAAAAACTGTTTTTT
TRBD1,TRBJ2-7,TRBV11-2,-,CASSPGTGGIPSYEQYF,TGTGCCAGCAGTCCCGGGACAGGGGGCATTCCGTCCTACGAGCAGTACTTC
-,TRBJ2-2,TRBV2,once,CASSTTGGLRANTGELFF,TGTGCCAGCAGTACGACTGGGGGGTTAAGGGCGAACACCGGGGAGCTGTTTTTT
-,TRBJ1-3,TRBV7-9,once,CASSWEPSAHTIYF,TGTGCCAGCAGCTGGGAGCCCAGCGCGCACACCATATATTTT
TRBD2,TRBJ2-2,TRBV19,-,CASSIRRLASGELFF,TGTGCCAGTAGTATCCGCAGACTAGCCTCCGGGGAGCTGTTTTTT
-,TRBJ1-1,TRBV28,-,CASYTSGGWTEAFF,TGTGCCAGCTACACTTCGGGGGGGTGGACGGAGGCTTTCTTT
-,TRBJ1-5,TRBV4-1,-,CASSQEGTPEPQHF,TGCGCCAGCAGCCAAGAGGGAACACCGGAGCCCCAGCATTTT
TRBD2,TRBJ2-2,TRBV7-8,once,CASSLAWLAGGPNTGELFF,TGTGCCAGCAGCTTAGCCTGGCTAGCGGGGGGGCCGAACACCGGGGAGCTGTTTTTT
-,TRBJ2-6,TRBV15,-,CATTVDSSGANVLTF,TGTGCCACCACCGTGGACAGCTCTGGGGCCAACGTCCTGACTTTC
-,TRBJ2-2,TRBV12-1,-,CASSFVGRYFANTGELFF,TGTGCCAGCAGCTTTGTTGGCAGATATTTCGCGAACACCGGGGAGCTGTTTTTT
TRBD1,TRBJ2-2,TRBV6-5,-,CASRDRGLNTGELFF,TGTGCCAGCAGGGACAGGGGGCTAAACACCGGGGAGCTGTTTTTT
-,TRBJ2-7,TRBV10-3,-,CAMLDTSTYEQYF,TGTGCCATGTTAGACACATCGACTTACGAGCAGTACTTC
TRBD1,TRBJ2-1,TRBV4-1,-,CATSGTGRGHEQFF,TGCGCCACCTCCGGGACAGGGAGGGGACACGAGCAGTTCTTC
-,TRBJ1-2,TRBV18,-,CASSPLGGAGEYGYTF,TGTGCCAGCTCACCACTCGGGGGCGCGGGGGAATATGGCTACACCTTC
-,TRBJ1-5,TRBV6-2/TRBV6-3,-,CASSGQFNQPQHF,TGTGCCAGCAGTGGACAGTTCAATCAGCCCCAGCATTTT
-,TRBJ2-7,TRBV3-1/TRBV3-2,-,CASSQEEGSPYEQYF,TGTGCCAGCAGCCAAGAGGAAGGGTCTCCCTACGAGCAGTACTTC
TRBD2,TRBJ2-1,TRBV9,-,CASSARPRTSGTSYNEQFF,TGTGCCAGCAGCGCCAGACCGAGGACTAGCGGGACCTCCTACAATGAGCAGTTCTTC
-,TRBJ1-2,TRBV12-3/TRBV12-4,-,CASSLSVGGYTF,TGTGCCAGCAGTTTGTCCGTGGGCGGCTACACCTTC
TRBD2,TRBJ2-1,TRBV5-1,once,CASSDGTSGGGEQFF,TGCGCCAGCAGCGACGGGACTAGCGGTGGCGGTGAGCAGTTCTTC
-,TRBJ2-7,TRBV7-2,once,CASSLEQPGWDEQYF,TGTGCCAGCAGCTTAGAACAGCCGGGCTGGGACGAGCAGTACTTC
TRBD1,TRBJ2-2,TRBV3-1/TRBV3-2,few,CASSPWTGGGTGELFF,TGTGCCAGCAGCCCCTGGACAGGCGGCGGGACCGGGGAGCTGTTTTTT
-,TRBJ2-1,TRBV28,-,CASSFGVHPRDEQFF,TGTGCCAGCAGTTTTGGGGTTCACCCCAGGGATGAGCAGTTCTTC
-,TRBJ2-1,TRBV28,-,CASSDRKKPYNEQFF,TGTGCCAGCAGTGACAGGAAAAAACCTTACAATGAGCAGTTCTTC
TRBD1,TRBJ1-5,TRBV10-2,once,CASSEPPRTGGVLNQPQHF,TGCGCCAGCAGTGAGCCGCCTAGGACAGGTGGGGTCCTAAATCAGCCCCAGCATTTT
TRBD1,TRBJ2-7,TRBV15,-,CATGQGQGYEQYF,TGTGCCACCGGCCAAGGACAGGGCTACGAGCAGTACTTC
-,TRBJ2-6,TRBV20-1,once,CSASLGEPSGANVLTF,TGCAGTGCTAGTCTGGGGGAACCCTCTGGGGCCAACGTCCTGACTTTC
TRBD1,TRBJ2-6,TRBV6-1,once,CASSVFLTTGVSSGANVLTF,TGTGCCAGCAGTGTCTTTTTAACAACAGGGGTCTCCTCTGGGGCCAACGTCCTGACTTTC
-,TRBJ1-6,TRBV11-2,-,CASSRRGSSYNSPLHF,TGTGCCAGCAGCCGAAGGGGGAGCTCCTATAATTCACCCCTCCACTTT
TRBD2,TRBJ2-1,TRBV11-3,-,CASSPRVAGGPGNEQFF,TGTGCCAGCAGCCCCCGAGTGGCGGGAGGGCCGGGCAATGAGCAGTTCTTC
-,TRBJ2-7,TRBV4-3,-,CASSQDFQGSYEQYF,TGCGCCAGCAGCCAAGATTTCCAGGGCTCCTACGAGCAGTACTTC
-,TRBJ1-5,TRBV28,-,CASSFGAEGYQPQHF,TGTGCCAGCAGTTTTGGGGCAGAAGGTTATCAGCCCCAGCATTTT
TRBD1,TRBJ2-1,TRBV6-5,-,CASRQGLNEQFF,TGTGCCAGCAGACAGGGGCTGAATGAGCAGTTCTTC
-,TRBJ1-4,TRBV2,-,CASSDPNEKLFF,TGTGCCAGCAGTGATCCGAACGAAAAACTGTTTTTT
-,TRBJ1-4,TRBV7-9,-,CASSRQNNEKLFF,TGTGCCAGCAGCCGTCAGAATAATGAAAAACTGTTTTTT
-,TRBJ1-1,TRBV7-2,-,CASSSKRGARNTEAFF,TGTGCCAGCAGCTCAAAGCGGGGGGCCCGGAACACTGAAGCTTTCTTT
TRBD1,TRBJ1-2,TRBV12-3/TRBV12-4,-,CASSPRQGIYTF,TGTGCCAGCAGCCCGAGACAGGGAATCTACACCTTC
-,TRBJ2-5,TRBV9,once,CASSDGRGRGGFETQYF,TGTGCCAGCAGCGACGGCAGGGGGAGGGGTGGATTCGAGACCCAGTACTTC
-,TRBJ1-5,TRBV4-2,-,CASSHNQGGGQPQHF,TGTGCCAGCAGCCATAACCAAGGGGGTGGTCAGCCCCAGCATTTT
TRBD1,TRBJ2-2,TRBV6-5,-,CASSRDRGGTGELFF,TGTGCCAGCAGTCGTGACAGGGGAGGAACCGGGGAGCTGTTTTTT
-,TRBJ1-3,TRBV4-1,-,CASSQDLGNTIYF,TGCGCCAGCAGCCAAGATTTGGGAAACACCATATATTTT
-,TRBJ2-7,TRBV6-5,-,CASTQTGPSENEQYF,TGTGCCAGCACCCAGACCGGGCCCAGTGAAAACGAGCAGTACTTC
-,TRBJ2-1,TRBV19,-,CASSIDVYNEQFF,TGTGCCAGTAGTATAGATGTCTACAATGAGCAGTTCTTC
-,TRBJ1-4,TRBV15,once,CATSSGTDTNEKLFF,TGTGCCACCAGCAGTGGGACGGATACTAATGAAAAACTGTTTTTT
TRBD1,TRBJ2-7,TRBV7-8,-,CASSLVSRTGTEQYF,TGTGCCAGCAGCTTAGTTAGTCGGACAGGGACCGAGCAGTACTTC
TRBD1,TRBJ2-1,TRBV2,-,CASRAGTGAYNEQFF,TGTGCCAGCAGGGCCGGGACAGGGGCGTACAATGAGCAGTTCTTC
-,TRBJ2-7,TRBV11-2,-,CASSLLGYSYEQYF,TGTGCCAGCAGCTTGTTGGGTTATTCCTACGAGCAGTACTTC
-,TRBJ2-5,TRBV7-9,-,CASSLAADKQYF,TGTGCCAGCAGCTTAGCCGCGGACAAGCAGTACTTC
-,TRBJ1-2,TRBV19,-,CASSPHHQEGPLFETYVF,TGTGCCAGTAGTCCTCATCATCAGGAGGGGCCCCTCTTTGAAACTTATGTCTTC
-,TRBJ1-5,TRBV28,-,CASSLTVNSNQPQHF,TGTGCCAGCAGTTTGACCGTAAATAGCAATCAGCCCCAGCATTTT
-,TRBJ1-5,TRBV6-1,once,CASSDPPAAGEQPQHF,TGTGCCAGCAGTGATCCTCCGGCGGCTGGCGAACAGCCCCAGCATTTT
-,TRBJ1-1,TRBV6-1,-,CASREGGGGNTEAFF,TGTGCCAGCAGGGAAGGGGGGGGTGGGAACACTGAAGCTTTCTTT